Shown below are 27 T cell receptor beta chains from a single sample sequenced in a study of T cells in Graves' hyperthyroidism and ophthalmopathy. TCR beta CDR3 regions were amplified from RNA transcripts. In the first-round RT-PCR of the TCR CDR3, the HTBI primer set was used. TCRdb re-called the multiplex PCR reads through MiXCR, storing one row per CDR3 protein. The table records about 350,000 distinct CDR3 sequences, roughly 14% of them present only once. The source material was blood. The receptors shown here come from a woman younger than 45 with Graves' hyperthyroidism.

This clonotype was observed many times. The J gene is TRBJ2-3, the V gene TRBV2; maybe TRBD2 (6 bases). CDR1 is SNHLY, CDR2 FYNNEI, per germline. The V end was cut by 6 bases, the J end by 1 base, with 11 bases between. The CDR3 sequence is 14 residues long. The DNA for the CDR3 is TGTGCCAGCAGGGTGACGGGGGGCACAGATACGCAGTATTTT. Translation gives CASRVTGGTDTQYF.

This clonotype occurred many times. This chain connects TRBV10-2 to TRBJ2-7; 9 nucleotides align to TRBD1. The V segment lost 5 bases and the J segment 5 bases; nucleotides outside the gene matches: 10. Per the germline V gene, CDR1 is WSHSY and CDR2 is SAAADI. The CDR3 contains 15 residues. CDR3 amino acids: CASSLADRGFDEQYF. The CDR3 DNA reads TGCGCCAGCAGTCTAGCCGACAGGGGGTTCGACGAGCAGTACTTC.

This chain connects TRBV24-1 to TRBJ2-2; no clear D. The CDR3 is made up of 15 amino acids. The germline gives CDR1 KGHDR, CDR2 SFDVKD. Trimming left V 0 bases short and J 1 base short, with 5 bases between. The CDR3 is CATSDLVENTGELFF. As DNA, the CDR3 is TGTGCCACCAGTGATTTGGTGGAGAACACCGGGGAGCTGTTTTTT.

The chain couples TRBV4-1 to TRBJ2-5, with unresolved D. CDR1 is MGHRA, CDR2 YSYEKL, per germline. V was clipped by 4 bases and J by 4 bases, with 13 bases between them. This CDR3 region has 14 residues. The CDR3 sequence: CASSPGSVVETQYF. In DNA form, the CDR3 reads TGCGCCAGCAGCCCCGGTTCAGTCGTAGAGACCCAGTACTTC.

This clonotype has a count of ten or more. This chain links TRBV6-1 with TRBJ1-5; D possibly corresponds to TRBD1 (5 bases). The ends were cut back, 2 bases at V and 6 bases at J, with 14 bases in the middle. This CDR3 is built from 15 residues. CDR1 is MNHNS and CDR2 is SASEGT in the germline V gene. CDR3 nucleotide sequence: TGTGCCAGCAGTGAACCCGGGACCCCTTCTCAGCCCCAGCATTTT. It is translated as CASSEPGTPSQPQHF.

In its sample, this clonotype was seen many times. This rearrangement joins TRBV7-2 to TRBJ2-3; no clear D gene. CDR1 SGHTA and CDR2 FQGNSA come from the germline V gene. Deletions cut 5 bases from V and 2 bases from J, with 2 bases between. The CDR3 is made up of 11 amino acids. In DNA, the CDR3 is TGTGCCAGCAGCCACACAGATACGCAGTATTTT. Its translation is CASSHTDTQYF.

The chain has TRBV20-1 and TRBJ2-1, with TRBD2 matching over 12 bases. The CDR3 has 18 amino acids. Trimming took 0 bases from V and 6 from J; bases not matched to a gene: 12. CDR1 DFQATT and CDR2 SNEGSKA come from the germline V gene (reference sequence). CDR3 region: CSARDLSTSGSIGNEQFF. Here the CDR3 DNA reads TGCAGTGCTAGAGACCTATCGACTAGCGGGAGCATCGGCAATGAGCAGTTCTTC.

This clonotype was counted many times. This rearrangement joins TRBV5-1 to TRBJ1-1; D may be TRBD1 (5 bases). The CDR3 totals 16 residues. Germline assignment: CDR1 SGHRS and CDR2 YFSETQ. V was cut by 4 bases and J by 2 bases, with 18 bases left in between. The CDR3 protein is CASSPLDRSLNTEAFF. Written as DNA, the CDR3 is TGCGCCAGCAGCCCCCTTGACAGATCCCTTAACACTGAAGCTTTCTTT.

This clonotype was counted at least ten times. The chain employs TRBV12-3 or TRBV12-4 and TRBJ1-4; D is possibly TRBD1 (6 bases). Deletions cut 2 bases from V and 8 bases from J, with 15 bases between. The length of the CDR3 is 15 residues. Here the CDR3 reads CASSLLGAAAEKLFF. As DNA, the CDR3 is TGTGCCAGCAGTTTATTGGGGGCGGCCGCCGAAAAACTGTTTTTT.

This clonotype was counted between two and nine times. The V gene is TRBV14, the J gene TRBJ2-7; 8 bases match TRBD2. The CDR3 contains 15 residues. Germline V lookup: CDR1 SGHDN, CDR2 FVKESK. Losses at the gene ends were 0 bases for V and 4 bases for J; bases not matched to a gene: 5. The CDR3 DNA reads as TGTGCCAGCAGCCAAGATTTGGGCGGGAGGTACGAGCAGTACTTC. It is translated as CASSQDLGGRYEQYF.

This clonotype was seen only a few times. The rearrangement links TRBV29-1 to TRBJ1-1, with a possible D match to TRBD1 (5 bases). The V end was cut by 5 bases, the J end by 4 bases, with 17 bases between. CDR1 is SQVTM, CDR2 ANQGSEA, per germline. The CDR3 has 14 amino acids. The CDR3 DNA reads TGCAGCGTTTCACCGCCGGGGCGAGTCACTGAAGCTTTCTTT. Translating it yields CSVSPPGRVTEAFF.

A few counts support this clonotype. This chain uses TRBV5-6 with TRBJ2-2; D is unresolved. CDR3 length equals 16 residues. V was clipped by 0 bases and J by 0 bases, with 9 bases between them. Germline V gene data show CDR1 as SGHDT and CDR2 as YYEEEE. CDR3 DNA sequence: TGTGCCAGCAGCTTGGAGGGCAAAGCGAACACCGGGGAGCTGTTTTTT. It yields the protein CASSLEGKANTGELFF.

This clonotype was counted many times. V gene TRBV20-1 combines with J gene TRBJ1-1; D is ambiguous. Trimming took off 1 base at V and 0 bases at J, with 9 bases between the two ends. This CDR3 comprises 14 residues. CDR1 and CDR2 from the germline V gene are DFQATT and SNEGSKA (reference sequence). The CDR3 reads CSARGDAMNTEAFF. The CDR3 nucleotides read TGCAGTGCTAGAGGAGACGCCATGAACACTGAAGCTTTCTTT.

On this clonotype itself: A read error may explain this, as a much larger clone is one base away. The J gene is TRBJ2-5, the V gene TRBV27; D may match TRBD1 or TRBD2 (5 bases each). CDR1 and CDR2 from the germline V gene are MNHEY and SMNVEV (reference sequence). V was shortened by 7 bases and J by 2 bases, with 14 bases between the two germline ends. This CDR3 has 14 amino acids. The CDR3: CASNPGTKQETQYF. CDR3 nucleotides: TGTGCCAGCAATCCCGGGACGAAACAAGAGACCCAGTACTTC.

This sequence joins TRBV4-1 and TRBJ1-1, with D possibly TRBD1 on 5 matching bases. The germline V and J ends were trimmed by 4 bases and 4 bases, with 22 bases remaining between them. Germline V CDR1 and CDR2: MGHRA, YSYEKL. The CDR3 spans 17 residues. CDR3 sequence: CASSPAWLRGVGTEAFF. DNA of the CDR3: TGCGCCAGCAGCCCCGCGTGGCTAAGGGGCGTGGGCACTGAAGCTTTCTTT.

This clonotype was detected only a few times. The J gene is TRBJ2-5, the V gene TRBV4-2; 11 bases map to TRBD2. The CDR3 sequence is 18 residues long. Germline CDR1 is LGHNA and CDR2 is YNFKEQ. V trimming: 0 bases; J trimming: 1 base; junction bases outside the gene matches: 7. The CDR3 reads CASSQDLLAGATQETQYF. Written as DNA, the CDR3 is TGTGCCAGCAGCCAAGATCTACTAGCGGGAGCGACCCAAGAGACCCAGTACTTC.

This clonotype came up a few times. The chain couples TRBV2 to TRBJ2-3; 10 nucleotides match TRBD1. The length of the CDR3 is 15 residues. With V trimmed by 5 bases and J by 4 bases, 6 bases remained unmatched. Germline-derived CDR1 and CDR2 are SNHLY and FYNNEI. Here the CDR3 reads CASSRWDRGSDTQYF. Written as DNA, the CDR3 is TGTGCCAGCAGTCGGTGGGACAGGGGCTCAGATACGCAGTATTTT. Drawing the rest from reference TRBV2 and TRBJ2-3, the complete variable domain is EPEVTQTPSHQVTQMGQEVILRCVPISNHLYFYWYRQILGQKVEFLVSFYNNEISEKSEIFDDQFSVERPDGSNFTLKIRSTKLEDSAMYFCASSRWDRGSDTQYFGPGTRLTVL.

This clonotype was seen a handful of times. V and J are TRBV10-3 and TRBJ2-7, with D possibly being TRBD2 (5 bases). Trimming removed 8 bases at V and 4 bases at J, with 12 bases between. This CDR3 spans 12 amino acids. Germline-derived CDR1 and CDR2 are ENHRY and SYGVKD. The CDR3 sequence: CAIAPRGYEQYF. CDR3 bases: TGTGCCATCGCCCCCCGGGGATACGAGCAGTACTTC.

The genes are TRBV27 and TRBJ2-1; TRBD2 agrees at 8 bases. V trimming: 0 bases; J trimming: 2 bases; junction bases outside the gene matches: 15. The CDR3 length is 20 residues. From germline, CDR1 is MNHEY and CDR2 SMNVEV (reference sequence). The CDR3 is CASSLSMTSAFALTYNEQFF. The CDR3 region has the DNA TGTGCCAGCAGTTTATCGATGACTAGCGCCTTTGCTTTAACCTACAATGAGCAGTTCTTC.

This clonotype has a count of ten or more. The chain is built from TRBV12-3 or TRBV12-4 and TRBJ1-5; D not certain. The CDR3 consists of 17 residues. V was shortened by 10 bases and J by 2 bases, with 24 bases between the two germline ends. The CDR3 region has the DNA TGTGCCACCACAGACTCTTTCGATGAGAGTGGCAATCAGCCCCAGCATTTT. Amino acids: CATTDSFDESGNQPQHF.

This clonotype was detected many times. V is TRBV15 and J is TRBJ2-1; D gene ambiguous. The CDR3 is made up of 14 amino acids. The germline gives CDR1 LNHNV, CDR2 YYDKDF (reference sequence). V lost 5 bases and J 0 bases, leaving 8 bases between the germline ends. Here the CDR3 DNA reads TGTGCCACCAGCTTGTGGAGCTCCTACAATGAGCAGTTCTTC. Amino acids: CATSLWSSYNEQFF.

The chain is built from TRBV12-3 or TRBV12-4 and TRBJ1-4, with a tentative D call TRBD1 (5 bases). This CDR3 contains 14 residues. Trimming took 6 bases from V and 10 from J, leaving 18 bases between them. CDR3 amino acids: CASSPPLGGGKLFF. CDR3 nucleotides: TGTGCCAGCAGCCCTCCGTTGGGGGGAGGAAAACTGTTTTTT.

The chain carries TRBV5-1 and TRBJ2-5; 7 positions agree with TRBD1. The CDR3 runs 15 residues. The V and J ends lost 4 bases and 3 bases, in that order; junction bases with no gene match: 9. Germline V lookup: CDR1 SGHRS, CDR2 YFSETQ. The CDR3 is CASSPTPGQKETQYF. In DNA, the CDR3 is TGCGCCAGCAGCCCTACTCCGGGACAGAAAGAGACCCAGTACTTC. Based on the CDR3 plus reference TRBV5-1 and TRBJ2-5, the full variable domain is KAGVTQTPRYLIKTRGQQVTLSCSPISGHRSVSWYQQTPGQGLQFLFEYFSETQRNKGNFPGRFSGRQFSNSRSEMNVSTLELGDSALYLCASSPTPGQKETQYFGPGTRLLVL.

This clonotype was observed many times. The chain couples TRBV10-2 to TRBJ2-7, with 7 bases matching TRBD1. J was trimmed by 5 bases and V by 6 bases; bases with no gene match: 7. From germline, CDR1 is WSHSY and CDR2 SAAADI. The CDR3 consists of 13 residues. The DNA of the CDR3 is TGCGCCAGCAGCACGGACAGGCATCACGAGCAGTACTTC. It yields the protein CASSTDRHHEQYF.

There are many counts of this clonotype. The J gene is TRBJ2-3, the V gene TRBV20-1; 8 bases line up with TRBD1. Germline CDR1 and CDR2: DFQATT and SNEGSKA (reference sequence). The CDR3 length is 15 residues. Losses at the gene ends were 2 bases for V and 3 bases for J; bases not matched to a gene: 7. The CDR3 here is CSARPGQGNTDTQYF. The CDR3 nucleotides read TGCAGTGCTAGACCAGGACAGGGTAATACAGATACGCAGTATTTT.

Many counts were recorded for this clonotype. The genes are TRBV7-9 and TRBJ2-7, with D maybe TRBD2 (6 bases). Germline V CDR1 and CDR2: SEHNR, FQNEAQ (reference sequence). The CDR3 loop spans 13 amino acids. With 5 bases removed from V and 5 bases from J, the gap between germline ends came to 13 bases. Here the CDR3 DNA reads TGTGCCAGCAGCGCCCGTGGGAGGAACGAGCAGTACTTC. It translates to CASSARGRNEQYF.

This clonotype has a count of ten or more. The chain combines TRBV15 with TRBJ2-5; possible D gene TRBD1, 6 bases. The CDR3 consists of 13 residues. CDR1 and CDR2 (germline): LNHNV, YYDKDF (reference sequence). V shed 3 bases and J shed 2 bases, with 7 bases lying between them. CDR3 coding DNA: TGTGCCACCAGCAGGGACAGTCAAGAGACCCAGTACTTC. Encoded protein: CATSRDSQETQYF.